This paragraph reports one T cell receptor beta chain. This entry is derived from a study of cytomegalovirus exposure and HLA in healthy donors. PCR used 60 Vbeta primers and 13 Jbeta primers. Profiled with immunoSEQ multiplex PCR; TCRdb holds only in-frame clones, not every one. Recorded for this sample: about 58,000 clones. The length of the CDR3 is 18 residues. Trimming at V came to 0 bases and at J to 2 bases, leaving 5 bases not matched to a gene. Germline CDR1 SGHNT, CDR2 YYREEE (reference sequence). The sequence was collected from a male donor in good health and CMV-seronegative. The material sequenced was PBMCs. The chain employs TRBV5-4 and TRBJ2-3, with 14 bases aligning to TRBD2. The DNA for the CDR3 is TGTGCCAGCAGCTTGGGCCCGGGACTAGCGGGGGCCACAGATACGCAGTATTTT. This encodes CASSLGPGLAGATDTQYF.